This entry is about one TCR beta chain. The antigen remains undetermined. Construction of TCR beta libraries was performed using quantitative 5'-RACE with molecular barcodes. TCRdb processed the 5' RACE reads anew with MiXCR; each CDR3 protein has one entry. The table lists roughly 230,000 distinct CDR3 sequences, approximately 8% of them singletons. These data belong to a study of CD8 T cells in ankylosing spondylitis. Study findings and constraints: CD8+ cells made up the disease-linked clones, which were relatively rare in peripheral blood. There was a TCR beta motif, made of 7 or 8 highly homologous variants, that appeared characteristic of ankylosing spondylitis blood. Several of the motif variants were reported before in synovial fluid and blood from reactive arthritis.

V was cut by 1 base and J by 6 bases, with 9 bases left in between. Germline-derived CDR1 and CDR2 are SEHNR and FQNEAQ (reference sequence). This CDR3 has 14 residues. V and J are TRBV7-9 and TRBJ1-4; the D is unclear. The sequenced material came from blood, either unsorted or a sorted T cell fraction (not recorded which). The clonotype originates from a female donor with ankylosing spondylitis or in good health (not recorded which). This CDR3 is CASSLGNGHEKLFF. The CDR3 DNA is TGTGCCAGCAGCTTAGGTAACGGGCATGAAAAACTGTTTTTT.